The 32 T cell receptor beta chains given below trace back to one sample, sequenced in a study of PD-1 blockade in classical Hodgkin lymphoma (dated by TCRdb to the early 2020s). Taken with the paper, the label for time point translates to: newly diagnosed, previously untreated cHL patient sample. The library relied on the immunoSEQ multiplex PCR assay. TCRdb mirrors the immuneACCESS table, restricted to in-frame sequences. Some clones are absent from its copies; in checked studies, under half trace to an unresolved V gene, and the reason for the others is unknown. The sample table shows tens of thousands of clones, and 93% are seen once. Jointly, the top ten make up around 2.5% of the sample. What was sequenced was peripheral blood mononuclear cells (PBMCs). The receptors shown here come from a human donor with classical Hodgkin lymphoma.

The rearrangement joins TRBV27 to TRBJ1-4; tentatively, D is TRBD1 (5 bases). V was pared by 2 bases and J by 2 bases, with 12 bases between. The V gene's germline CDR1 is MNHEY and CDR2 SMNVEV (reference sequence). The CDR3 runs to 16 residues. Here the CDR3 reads CASSLAREITNEKLFF. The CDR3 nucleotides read TGTGCCAGCAGTTTAGCCAGGGAGATTACTAATGAAAAACTGTTTTTT.

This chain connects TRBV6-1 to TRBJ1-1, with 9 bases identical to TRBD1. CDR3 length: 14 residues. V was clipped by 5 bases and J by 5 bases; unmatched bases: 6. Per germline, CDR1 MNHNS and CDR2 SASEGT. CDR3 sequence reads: CASSTTGGRTEAFF. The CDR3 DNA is TGTGCCAGCAGTACCACAGGGGGCAGGACTGAAGCTTTCTTT.

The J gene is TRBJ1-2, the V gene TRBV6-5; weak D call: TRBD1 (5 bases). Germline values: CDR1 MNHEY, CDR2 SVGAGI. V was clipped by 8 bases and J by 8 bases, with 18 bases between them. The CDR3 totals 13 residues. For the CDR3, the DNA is TGTGCCAGCGGAGACAGCGACCCTAGGGGCTACACCTTC. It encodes CASGDSDPRGYTF.

The CDR3 bases are TGTGCCAGCAGCTTCCGCGCGTTCGGAACAGATACGCAGTATTTT. Translating gives CASSFRAFGTDTQYF. The chain employs TRBV11-2 and TRBJ2-3; D unclear. In germline, CDR1 is SGHAT, CDR2 FQNNGV. The CDR3 is 15 residues long. The ends were cut back, 3 bases at V and 3 bases at J, with 13 bases in the middle.

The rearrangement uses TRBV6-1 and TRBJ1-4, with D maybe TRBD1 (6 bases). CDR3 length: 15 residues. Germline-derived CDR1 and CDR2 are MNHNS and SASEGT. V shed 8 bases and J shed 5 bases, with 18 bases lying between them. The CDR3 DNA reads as TGTGCCAGCGCGAAGGGTGACAGGTCGAATGAAAAACTGTTTTTT. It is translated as CASAKGDRSNEKLFF.

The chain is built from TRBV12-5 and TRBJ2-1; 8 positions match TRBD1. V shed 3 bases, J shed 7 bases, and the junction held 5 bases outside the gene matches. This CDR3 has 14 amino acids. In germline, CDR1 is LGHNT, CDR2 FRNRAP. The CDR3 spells CASGFGQGANEQFF. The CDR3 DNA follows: TGTGCTAGTGGTTTCGGGCAGGGGGCAAATGAGCAGTTCTTC.

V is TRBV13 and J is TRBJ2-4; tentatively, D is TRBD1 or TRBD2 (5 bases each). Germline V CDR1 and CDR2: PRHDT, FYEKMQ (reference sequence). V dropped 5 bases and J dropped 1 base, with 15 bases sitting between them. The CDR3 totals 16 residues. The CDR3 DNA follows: TGTGCCAGCAGCGAGAGAGGGGCCGGGGCCAAAAACATTCAGTACTTC. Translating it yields CASSERGAGAKNIQYF.

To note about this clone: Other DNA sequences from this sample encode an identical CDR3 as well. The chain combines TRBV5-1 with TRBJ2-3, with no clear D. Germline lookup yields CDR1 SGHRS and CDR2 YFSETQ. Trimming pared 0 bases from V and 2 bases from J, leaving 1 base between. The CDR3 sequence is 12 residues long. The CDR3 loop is CASSLVTDTQYF. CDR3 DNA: TGCGCCAGCAGCTTGGTCACAGATACGCAGTATTTT.

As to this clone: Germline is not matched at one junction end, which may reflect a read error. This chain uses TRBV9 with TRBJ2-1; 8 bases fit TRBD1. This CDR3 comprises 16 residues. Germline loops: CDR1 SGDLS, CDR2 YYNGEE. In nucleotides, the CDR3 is TGTGCCAGCAACGTAAGGGAGGACAGGGCTGGCAATGAGCAGTTCTTC. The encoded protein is CASNVREDRAGNEQFF.

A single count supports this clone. The CDR3: CAWSEQGTGELFF. In nucleotides, the CDR3 is TGTGCCTGGAGTGAGCAGGGAACCGGGGAGCTGTTTTTT. The genes are TRBV30 and TRBJ2-2, with D possibly matching TRBD1 (5 bases). Germline loops: CDR1 GTSNPN, CDR2 SVGIG (reference sequence). Trimming removed 1 base at V and 5 bases at J, with 8 bases between. The CDR3 has 13 residues.

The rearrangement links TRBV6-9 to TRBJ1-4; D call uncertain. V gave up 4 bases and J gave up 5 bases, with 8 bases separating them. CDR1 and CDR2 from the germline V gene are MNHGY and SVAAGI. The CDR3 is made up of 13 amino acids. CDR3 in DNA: TGTGCCAGCAGTTCCTGGACGAATGAAAAACTGTTTTTT. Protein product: CASSSWTNEKLFF.

For the CDR3, the DNA is TGTGCCAGCAGCTTAGATAGTCACAGCCAAGAGACCCAGTACTTC. Its translation: CASSLDSHSQETQYF. The chain is built from TRBV11-2 and TRBJ2-5; D is unresolved. Germline assignment: CDR1 SGHAT and CDR2 FQNNGV. The V end was cut by 0 bases, the J end by 1 base, with 9 bases between. CDR3 length equals 15 residues.

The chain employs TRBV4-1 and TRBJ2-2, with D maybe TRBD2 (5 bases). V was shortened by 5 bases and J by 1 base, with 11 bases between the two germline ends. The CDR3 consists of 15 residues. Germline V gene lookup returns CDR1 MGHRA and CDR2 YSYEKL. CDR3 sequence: CASSTRLQNTGELFF. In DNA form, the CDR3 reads TGCGCCAGCAGCACCCGACTACAGAACACCGGGGAGCTGTTTTTT.

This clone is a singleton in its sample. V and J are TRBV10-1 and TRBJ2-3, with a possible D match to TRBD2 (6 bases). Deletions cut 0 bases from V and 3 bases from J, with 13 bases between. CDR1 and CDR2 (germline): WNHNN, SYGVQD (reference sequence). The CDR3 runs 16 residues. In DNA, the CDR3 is TGCGCCAGCAGTGAGTCGACGGGACTCTCTACAGATACGCAGTATTTT. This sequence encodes CASSESTGLSTDTQYF.

The CDR3 coding sequence is TGTGCCAGCAGTGAGCTTACCGGGTTCAACTACGAGCAGTACTTC. Its protein product is CASSELTGFNYEQYF. The chain is built from TRBV6-4 and TRBJ2-7; D is unresolved. Germline loops: CDR1 MRHNA, CDR2 SNTAGT. The length of the CDR3 is 15 residues. Trimming stripped 3 bases from V and 3 bases from J, with 15 bases between.

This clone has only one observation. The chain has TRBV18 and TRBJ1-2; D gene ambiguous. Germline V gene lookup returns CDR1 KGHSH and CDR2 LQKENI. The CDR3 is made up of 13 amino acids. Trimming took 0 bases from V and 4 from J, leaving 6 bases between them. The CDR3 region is CASSPPSSYGYTF. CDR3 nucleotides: TGTGCCAGCTCACCACCGTCCAGCTATGGCTACACCTTC.

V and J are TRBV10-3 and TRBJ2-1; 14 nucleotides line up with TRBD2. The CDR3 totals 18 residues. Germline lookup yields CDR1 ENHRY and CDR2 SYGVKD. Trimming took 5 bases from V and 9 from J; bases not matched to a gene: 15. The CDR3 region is CAISTGTSGSYRGIEQFF. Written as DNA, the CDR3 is TGTGCCATCAGTACCGGGACTAGCGGGAGCTATAGGGGCATTGAGCAGTTCTTC.

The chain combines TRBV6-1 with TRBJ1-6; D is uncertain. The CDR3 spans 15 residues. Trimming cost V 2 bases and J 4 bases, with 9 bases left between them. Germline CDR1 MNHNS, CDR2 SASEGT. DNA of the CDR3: TGTGCCAGCAGTGAACCAAGGCAGTATAATTCACCCCTCCACTTT. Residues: CASSEPRQYNSPLHF.

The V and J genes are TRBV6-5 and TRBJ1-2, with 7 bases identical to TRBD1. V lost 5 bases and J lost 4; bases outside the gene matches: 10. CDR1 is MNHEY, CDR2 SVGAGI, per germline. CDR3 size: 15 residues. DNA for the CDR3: TGTGCCAGCAGTCCTAACAGGGGTAGCATCTATGGCTACACCTTC. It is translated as CASSPNRGSIYGYTF.

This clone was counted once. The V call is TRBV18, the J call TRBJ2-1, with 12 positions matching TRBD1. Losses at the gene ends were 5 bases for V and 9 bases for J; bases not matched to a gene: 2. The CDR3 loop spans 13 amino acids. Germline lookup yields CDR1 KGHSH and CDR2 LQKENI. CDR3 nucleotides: TGTGCCAGCTCAGGGACAGGGGGCGGTGAGCAGTTCTTC. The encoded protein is CASSGTGGGEQFF.

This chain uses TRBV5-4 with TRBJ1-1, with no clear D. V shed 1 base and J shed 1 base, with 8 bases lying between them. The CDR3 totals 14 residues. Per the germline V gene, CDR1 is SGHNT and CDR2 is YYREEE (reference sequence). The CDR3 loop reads CASSLFLENTEAFF. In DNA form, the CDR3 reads TGTGCCAGCAGCTTGTTTCTGGAGAACACTGAAGCTTTCTTT.

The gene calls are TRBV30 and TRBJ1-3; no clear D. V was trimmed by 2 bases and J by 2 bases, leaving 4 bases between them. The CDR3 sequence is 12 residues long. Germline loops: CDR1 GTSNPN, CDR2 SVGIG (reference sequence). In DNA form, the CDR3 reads TGTGCCTGGAGTACGGCTGGAAACACCATATATTTT. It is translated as CAWSTAGNTIYF.

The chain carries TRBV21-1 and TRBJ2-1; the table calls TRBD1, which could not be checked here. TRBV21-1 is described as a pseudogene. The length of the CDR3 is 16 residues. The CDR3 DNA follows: TGTGCCAGCAGCAAATGGAGGTTGGGACAGAGCGATGAGCAGTTCTTC. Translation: CASSKWRLGQSDEQFF.

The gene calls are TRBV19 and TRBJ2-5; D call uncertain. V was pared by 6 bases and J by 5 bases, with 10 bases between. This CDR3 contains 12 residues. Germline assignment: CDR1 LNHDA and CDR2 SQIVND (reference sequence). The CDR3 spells CASRDPLETQYF. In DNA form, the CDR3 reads TGTGCCAGTAGGGATCCTTTGGAGACCCAGTACTTC.

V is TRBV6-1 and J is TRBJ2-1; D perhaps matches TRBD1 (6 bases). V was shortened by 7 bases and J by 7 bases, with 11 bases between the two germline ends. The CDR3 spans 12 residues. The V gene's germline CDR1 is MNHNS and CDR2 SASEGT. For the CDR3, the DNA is TGTGCCAGCATTTTACAGGGTAATGAGCAGTTCTTC. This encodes CASILQGNEQFF.

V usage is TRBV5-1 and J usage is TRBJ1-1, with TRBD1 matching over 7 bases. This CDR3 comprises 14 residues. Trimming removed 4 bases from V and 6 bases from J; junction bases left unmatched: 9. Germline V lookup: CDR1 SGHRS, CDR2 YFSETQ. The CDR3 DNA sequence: TGCGCCAGCAGCCCAGACAGGGTTATCCCTGAAGCTTTCTTT. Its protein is CASSPDRVIPEAFF.

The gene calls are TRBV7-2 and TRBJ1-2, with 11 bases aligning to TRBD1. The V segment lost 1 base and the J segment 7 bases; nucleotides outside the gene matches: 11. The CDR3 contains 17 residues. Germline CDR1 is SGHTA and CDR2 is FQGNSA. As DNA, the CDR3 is TGTGCCAGCAGCTTAGGCCCCGGGACAGGGGGGAGGGCTGGCTACACCTTC. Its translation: CASSLGPGTGGRAGYTF.

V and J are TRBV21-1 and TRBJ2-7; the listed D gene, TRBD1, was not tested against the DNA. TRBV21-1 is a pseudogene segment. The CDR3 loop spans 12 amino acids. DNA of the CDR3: TGTGCCAGCAGCAAAATCTCAGGTTTTCGGTACTTC. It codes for CASSKISGFRYF.

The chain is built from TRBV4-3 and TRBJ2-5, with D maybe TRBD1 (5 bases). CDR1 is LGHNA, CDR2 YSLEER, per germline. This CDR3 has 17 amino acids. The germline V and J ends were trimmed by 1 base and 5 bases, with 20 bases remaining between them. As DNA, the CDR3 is TGCGCCAGCAGCCAAGTAAATTTCCCAGGGTCTGGGGAGACCCAGTACTTC. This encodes CASSQVNFPGSGETQYF.

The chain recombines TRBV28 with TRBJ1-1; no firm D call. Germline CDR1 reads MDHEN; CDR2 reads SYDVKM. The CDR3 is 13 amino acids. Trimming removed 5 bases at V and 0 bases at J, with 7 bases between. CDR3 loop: CASSHTLNTEAFF. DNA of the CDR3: TGTGCCAGCAGTCACACATTGAACACTGAAGCTTTCTTT.

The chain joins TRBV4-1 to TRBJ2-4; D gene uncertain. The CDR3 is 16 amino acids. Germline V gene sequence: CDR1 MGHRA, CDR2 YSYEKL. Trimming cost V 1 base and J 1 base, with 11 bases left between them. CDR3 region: CASSQGAAVAKNIQYF. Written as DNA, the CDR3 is TGCGCCAGCAGCCAAGGGGCGGCGGTGGCCAAAAACATTCAGTACTTC.

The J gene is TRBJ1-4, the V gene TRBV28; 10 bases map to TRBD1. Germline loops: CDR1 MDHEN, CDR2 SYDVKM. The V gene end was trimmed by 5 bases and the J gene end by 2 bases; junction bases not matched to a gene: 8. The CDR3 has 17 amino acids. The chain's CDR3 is CASSPGTGALTNEKLFF. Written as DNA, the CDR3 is TGTGCCAGCAGTCCCGGGACAGGGGCTCTCACTAATGAAAAACTGTTTTTT.